This T cell receptor (beta chain) was identified during a study of blood T cell repertoires in COVID-19. Study at large: The United States, Italy and Spain provided the acute and convalescent COVID-19 samples.

The CDR3 spans 14 residues. The ends lost 6 bases at V and 4 bases at J; junction bases unmatched: 8. Germline CDR1 reads MNHEY; CDR2 reads SVGAGI. The repertoire was sequenced with immunoSEQ multiplex PCR; TCRdb's copy has only in-frame clones and lacks some. In the table there are over 200,000 clones, 80% to 90% of which are singletons. The chain links TRBV6-5 to TRBJ1-1; 7 bases match TRBD1. The TCR originated in a man between 18 and 29 years old with active or convalescent COVID-19. Sequencing input: peripheral blood. The CDR3 is CASRRDSSVTEAFF. The CDR3 DNA reads as TGTGCCAGCAGACGGGACAGCTCGGTCACTGAAGCTTTCTTT.